The 12 T cell receptor beta chains listed next were all sequenced from one sample in a study of cytomegalovirus exposure and HLA in healthy donors. Primers included in the PCR were 60 Vbeta and 13 Jbeta primers. Produced via immunoSEQ multiplex PCR; TCRdb's table is partial and in-frame only. The sample has 180,000 or so clones; approximately 9.5% are singletons. Sequenced material: PBMCs. The receptors originated from a woman under 40 in good health and CMV-seropositive.

The V gene is TRBV30, the J gene TRBJ2-7; 9 bases fit TRBD2. Germline CDR1 reads GTSNPN; CDR2 reads SVGIG (reference sequence). The CDR3 is 16 amino acids. Trimming at V came to 1 base and at J to 3 bases, leaving 10 bases not matched to a gene. CDR3 in DNA: TGTGCCTGGAGTGCACCCCCGGGACTAGCCCTCTACGAGCAGTACTTC. Translating gives CAWSAPPGLALYEQYF.

This clone occurred a few times. The chain combines TRBV13 with TRBJ2-6, with 9 nucleotides matching TRBD1. The CDR3 extends over 17 amino acids. The germline CDR1 and CDR2 sequences are PRHDT and FYEKMQ (reference sequence). V trimming: 3 bases; J trimming: 1 base; junction bases outside the gene matches: 4. This chain's CDR3 is CASSFGTGLSGANVLTF. DNA of the CDR3: TGTGCCAGCAGCTTCGGGACAGGGTTATCTGGGGCCAACGTCCTGACTTTC.

A note on this clone: The sample holds other DNA sequences that translate to the same CDR3. V usage is TRBV5-1 and J usage is TRBJ2-7, with D tentatively TRBD2 (5 bases). V was clipped by 2 bases and J by 0 bases, with 9 bases between them. Germline V gene sequence: CDR1 SGHRS, CDR2 YFSETQ. CDR3 size: 14 residues. CDR3 coding DNA: TGCGCCAGCAGCTTTAACGGAGGCTCCTACGAGCAGTACTTC. Protein sequence: CASSFNGGSYEQYF.

This chain links TRBV19 with TRBJ2-5, with TRBD2 identical over 7 bases. V shed 4 bases and J 7 bases; nucleotides not matched to a gene: 9. From germline, CDR1 is LNHDA and CDR2 SQIVND (reference sequence). The CDR3 contains 14 residues. As DNA, the CDR3 is TGTGCCAGTAGTACCGGACTAGTCCTAGGGACCCAGTACTTC. This gives the protein CASSTGLVLGTQYF.

This clone was seen only a few times. This chain joins TRBV5-1 and TRBJ2-3; D may be TRBD2 (5 bases). The CDR3 consists of 16 residues. V was pared by 4 bases and J by 5 bases, with 20 bases between. Germline CDR1 reads SGHRS; CDR2 reads YFSETQ. CDR3 protein: CASSEGRISAGDTQYF. Here the CDR3 DNA reads TGCGCCAGCAGCGAGGGAAGAATAAGCGCCGGAGATACGCAGTATTTT.

This clone was counted a few times. The genes are TRBV20-1 and TRBJ2-3; D unclear. Germline V gene lookup returns CDR1 DFQATT and CDR2 SNEGSKA (reference sequence). The CDR3 consists of 10 residues. Trimming took off 5 bases at V and 6 bases at J, with 6 bases between the two ends. CDR3 bases: TGCAGTGCTCCCCTGGATACGCAGTATTTT. Its translation: CSAPLDTQYF.

This clone was recorded a few times. The genes are TRBV29-1 and TRBJ1-1; 10 nucleotides line up with TRBD1. Germline V lookup: CDR1 SQVTM, CDR2 ANQGSEA. This CDR3 is 13 amino acids long. Trimming cost V 7 bases and J 4 bases; bases outside gene matches: 6. CDR3 region: CSAPGQGSTEAFF. The CDR3, as DNA: TGCAGCGCTCCGGGACAGGGGAGCACTGAAGCTTTCTTT.

The gene calls are TRBV6-1 and TRBJ1-5; possibly TRBD1 for D (6 bases). Looked up from germline, CDR1 is MNHNS and CDR2 is SASEGT. The CDR3 has 13 amino acids. Trimming pared 7 bases from V and 5 bases from J, leaving 12 bases between. The CDR3 DNA follows: TGTGCCAGCACAAACAGGGTCGATCAGCCCCAGCATTTT. It specifies CASTNRVDQPQHF.

This chain connects TRBV27 to TRBJ2-3, with TRBD2 as a possible D gene (5 bases). Looked up from germline, CDR1 is MNHEY and CDR2 is SMNVEV (reference sequence). The CDR3 has 15 amino acids. V was cut by 4 bases and J by 8 bases, with 19 bases left in between. CDR3 DNA: TGTGCCAGCAGTTACCTCCGGGCCGCAGAGGGTACGCAGTATTTT. Translating gives CASSYLRAAEGTQYF.

This rearrangement joins TRBV6-5 to TRBJ2-7, with a weak D call TRBD1 (5 bases). Trimming took 0 bases from V and 0 from J, leaving 9 bases between them. The CDR3 is 15 amino acids. CDR1 MNHEY and CDR2 SVGAGI come from the germline V gene. The CDR3 region has the DNA TGTGCCAGCAGTTACTCAGGACATTCCTCCTACGAGCAGTACTTC. Its translation: CASSYSGHSSYEQYF.

The chain joins TRBV19 to TRBJ2-7, with 8 bases identical to TRBD1. Per the germline V gene, CDR1 is LNHDA and CDR2 is SQIVND (reference sequence). The CDR3 has 15 amino acids. V dropped 7 bases and J dropped 2; count of bases not matched to a gene: 10. This CDR3 is CASTSSGTGTYEQYF. Here the CDR3 DNA reads TGTGCCAGTACCTCTTCCGGGACAGGAACCTACGAGCAGTACTTC.

The chain joins TRBV18 to TRBJ2-4, with 9 bases aligning to TRBD1. Germline V gene data show CDR1 as KGHSH and CDR2 as LQKENI. Trimming removed 3 bases from V and 1 base from J; junction bases left unmatched: 7. This CDR3 has 17 amino acids. The CDR3, as DNA: TGTGCCAGCTCACCCGGGACAGGGCAACAGGCCAAAAACATTCAGTACTTC. Translation gives CASSPGTGQQAKNIQYF.